The 3 T cell receptor beta chains below all came from one sample that was sequenced in a study of cytomegalovirus exposure and HLA in healthy donors. 13 Jbeta primers and 60 Vbeta primers were used for the PCR. TCRdb keeps only in-frame clones here, not all; method: immunoSEQ multiplex PCR. The repertoire holds 130,000 or so clones, with about 74% as singletons. Source material: PBMCs. The receptors stem from a man aged 25-40 years in good health and CMV-seronegative.

The J gene is TRBJ1-5, the V gene TRBV5-7; TRBD1 matches at 7 bases. TRBV5-7 belongs to the ORF category, with a function that is uncertain. The CDR3 has 17 amino acids. The V segment lost 4 bases and the J segment 0 bases; nucleotides outside the gene matches: 10. This CDR3 is CASSLTLTGNSNQPQHF. DNA of the CDR3: TGTGCCAGCAGCCTTACCTTGACAGGGAATAGCAATCAGCCCCAGCATTTT.

This clone is a singleton in its sample. CDR3 sequence reads: CASSFRGDGAYEQYF. DNA for the CDR3: TGTGCCAGCAGCTTCAGGGGGGACGGGGCCTACGAGCAGTACTTC. This chain joins TRBV7-2 and TRBJ2-7, with D perhaps matching TRBD1 (7 bases). V lost 3 bases and J lost 2, with 14 bases in between. From germline, CDR1 is SGHTA and CDR2 FQGNSA. CDR3 length: 15 amino acids.

The chain uses TRBV5-1 and TRBJ2-1, with D possibly TRBD1 on 6 matching bases. This CDR3 region has 14 residues. Germline V gene lookup returns CDR1 SGHRS and CDR2 YFSETQ. The V gene lost 0 bases and the J gene lost 4 bases, with 8 bases spanning the gap. CDR3 sequence: CASSLGQAYNEQFF. The CDR3, as DNA: TGCGCCAGCAGCTTGGGACAGGCATACAATGAGCAGTTCTTC.